These 26 T cell receptor beta chains share one sample of origin, sequenced in a study of cytomegalovirus exposure and HLA in healthy donors. 60 Vbeta and 13 Jbeta primers were used in PCR. TCRdb's table, derived via immunoSEQ multiplex PCR, lists solely in-frame clones and lacks some. Among approximately 150,000 clones listed, around 77% were seen once. The material sequenced was PBMCs. These receptors were taken from a man aged 25 to 40 in good health and CMV-seropositive.

The chain links TRBV9 to TRBJ1-2, with D perhaps matching TRBD1 (6 bases). Germline CDR1 is SGDLS and CDR2 is YYNGEE. The CDR3 has 18 amino acids. With 0 bases removed from V and 2 bases from J, the gap between germline ends came to 20 bases. As DNA, the CDR3 is TGTGCCAGCAGCGTAGCCCCATCCCTGGGCAGGGGAAACTATGGCTACACCTTC. Translation: CASSVAPSLGRGNYGYTF.

V is TRBV6-6 and J is TRBJ2-5; TRBD2 agrees at 11 bases. V was pared by 4 bases and J by 2 bases, with 6 bases of the junction left unmatched. Germline-derived CDR1 and CDR2 are MNHNY and SVGAGI (reference sequence). This CDR3 has 16 residues. In nucleotides, the CDR3 is TGTGCCAGCAGTTTTCTAGCGGGGGGTAATCAAGAGACCCAGTACTTC. Its protein product is CASSFLAGGNQETQYF.

This CDR3 reads CASSRGGGNSPLHF. In DNA form, the CDR3 reads TGTGCCAGCAGCCGGGGGGGCGGCAATTCACCCCTCCACTTT. This sequence joins TRBV27 and TRBJ1-6, with D possibly TRBD1 on 6 matching bases. Trimming removed 6 bases at V and 7 bases at J, with 13 bases between. The CDR3 length is 14 residues. Germline CDR1 reads MNHEY; CDR2 reads SMNVEV (reference sequence).

The rearrangement joins TRBV5-4 to TRBJ1-1, with D possibly matching TRBD1 (6 bases). V lost 0 bases to trimming and J lost 5 bases, with 14 bases between them. The CDR3 loop spans 15 amino acids. Germline values: CDR1 SGHNT, CDR2 YYREEE (reference sequence). The DNA of the CDR3 is TGTGCCAGCAGCTTGGGGGGGGGCTGGGAGACTGAAGCTTTCTTT. It encodes CASSLGGGWETEAFF. The full variable domain, in which reference TRBV5-4 and TRBJ1-1 provide the parts outside the CDR3, is ETGVTQSPTHLIKTRGQQVTLRCSSQSGHNTVSWYQQALGQGPQFIFQYYREEENGRGNFPPRFSGLQFPNYSSELNVNALELDDSALYLCASSLGGGWETEAFFGQGTRLTVV.

The rearrangement joins TRBV7-2 to TRBJ2-1, with TRBD2 matching 14 bases. Germline assignment: CDR1 SGHTA and CDR2 FQGNSA. The CDR3 length is 16 residues. The V and J ends lost 4 bases and 5 bases, in that order; junction bases with no gene match: 4. The CDR3 region is CASSWTSGGPHNEQFF. The CDR3 nucleotides are TGTGCCAGCAGCTGGACTAGCGGGGGGCCGCACAATGAGCAGTTCTTC.

This sequence joins TRBV6-5 and TRBJ1-6; D ambiguous. CDR3 size: 15 residues. Per germline, CDR1 MNHEY and CDR2 SVGAGI. Trimming stripped 2 bases from V and 7 bases from J, with 12 bases between. CDR3 sequence reads: CASSYERAWNSPLHF. The CDR3 DNA sequence: TGTGCCAGCAGTTACGAGAGGGCCTGGAATTCACCCCTCCACTTT.

In its sample, this clone was seen once. The chain uses TRBV2 and TRBJ1-5; no definite D call. Trimming pared 2 bases from V and 6 bases from J, leaving 5 bases between. The CDR3 loop spans 12 amino acids. The germline V gene has CDR1 SNHLY and CDR2 FYNNEI. Here the CDR3 DNA reads TGTGCCAGCAGTGAATCGGGTCAGCCCCAGCATTTT. Its translation: CASSESGQPQHF.

This chain links TRBV11-2 with TRBJ2-1; 8 positions agree with TRBD2. The trim removed 3 bases at V and 5 bases at J, leaving 3 bases unmatched. Germline assignment: CDR1 SGHAT and CDR2 FQNNGV. CDR3 length: 14 residues. CDR3 nucleotides: TGTGCCAGCAGCTTTTCGGGGGGGGACAATGAGCAGTTCTTC. The encoded protein is CASSFSGGDNEQFF.

The V call is TRBV2, the J call TRBJ2-1; D might be TRBD2 (5 bases). Germline loops: CDR1 SNHLY, CDR2 FYNNEI. This CDR3 region has 12 residues. V lost 7 bases and J 9 bases, leaving 13 bases between the germline ends. CDR3 region: CASIGSLGEQFF. In DNA form, the CDR3 reads TGTGCCAGCATTGGGAGCTTGGGTGAGCAGTTCTTC.

The V gene is TRBV7-2, the J gene TRBJ2-1; D gene uncertain. The length of the CDR3 is 14 residues. Germline values: CDR1 SGHTA, CDR2 FQGNSA. V shed 5 bases and J shed 1 base, with 9 bases lying between them. DNA of the CDR3: TGTGCCAGCAGCACCGACATTTCCTACAATGAGCAGTTCTTC. Translated, it gives CASSTDISYNEQFF.

The chain links TRBV5-1 to TRBJ2-7; 8 bases fit TRBD1. J lost 5 bases, V lost 5 bases, and 12 bases had no gene match. Germline V CDR1 and CDR2: SGHRS, YFSETQ. CDR3 length: 15 amino acids. The CDR3 region has the DNA TGCGCCAGCAGTAGAACCGGGGACAGGCCCGACGAGCAGTACTTC. Its translation is CASSRTGDRPDEQYF.

CDR3 nucleotide sequence: TGTGCCAGCAGTCAAGACAGGGTCGGTCAGCCCCAGCATTTT. Translated: CASSQDRVGQPQHF. The chain uses TRBV2 and TRBJ1-5; the match to TRBD1 covers 7 bases. The germline CDR1 and CDR2 sequences are SNHLY and FYNNEI. The junction had 7 bases not matched to a gene; V was cut back by 5 bases and J by 6 bases. The CDR3 totals 14 residues.

CDR3 DNA sequence: TGTGCCAGCAGTTCCTACAGGGGTCCCTACGAGCAGTACTTC. Translated: CASSSYRGPYEQYF. This chain uses TRBV28 with TRBJ2-7, with 7 bases aligning to TRBD1. V shed 4 bases, J shed 2 bases, and the junction held 5 bases outside the gene matches. The CDR3 contains 14 residues. Germline loops: CDR1 MDHEN, CDR2 SYDVKM.

The chain employs TRBV5-6 and TRBJ2-3; 7 bases map to TRBD2. The germline CDR1 and CDR2 sequences are SGHDT and YYEEEE. J was trimmed by 2 bases and V by 1 base; bases with no gene match: 4. This CDR3 spans 15 amino acids. The CDR3 bases are TGTGCCAGCAGCTTGCGAGCGGGGTACACAGATACGCAGTATTTT. It is translated as CASSLRAGYTDTQYF.

The chain combines TRBV2 with TRBJ1-1; TRBD1 is a possible D gene (6 bases). This CDR3 spans 14 amino acids. The V end was cut by 4 bases, the J end by 0 bases, with 9 bases between. The germline CDR1 and CDR2 sequences are SNHLY and FYNNEI. In DNA form, the CDR3 reads TGTGCCAGCAGTGTACAGGGCGTGAACACTGAAGCTTTCTTT. It specifies CASSVQGVNTEAFF. The complete variable domain, with remaining parts taken from reference TRBV2 and TRBJ1-1, reads EPEVTQTPSHQVTQMGQEVILRCVPISNHLYFYWYRQILGQKVEFLVSFYNNEISEKSEIFDDQFSVERPDGSNFTLKIRSTKLEDSAMYFCASSVQGVNTEAFFGQGTRLTVV.

This sequence joins TRBV27 and TRBJ2-5; tentative D call: TRBD1 (6 bases). This CDR3 comprises 17 residues. Trimming cost V 6 bases and J 5 bases, with 25 bases left between them. CDR1 and CDR2 (germline): MNHEY, SMNVEV (reference sequence). CDR3 nucleotides: TGTGCCAGCAGGAAACAAAACAGGGTAGGTAGAGGGGAGACCCAGTACTTC. This encodes CASRKQNRVGRGETQYF.

V is TRBV7-3 and J is TRBJ2-7, with D possibly TRBD1 on 5 matching bases. V lost 4 bases to trimming and J lost 3 bases, with 10 bases between them. The CDR3 has 13 residues. Germline-derived CDR1 and CDR2 are SGHTA and FQGTGA. In DNA, the CDR3 is TGTGCCAGCAGCTCAATCCAGGGCTACGAGCAGTACTTC. Translating it yields CASSSIQGYEQYF.

This chain joins TRBV10-3 and TRBJ2-7; TRBD1 might be the D (6 bases). CDR3 length: 13 residues. Deletions cut 3 bases from V and 1 base from J, with 7 bases between. Looked up from germline, CDR1 is ENHRY and CDR2 is SYGVKD. Written as DNA, the CDR3 is TGTGCCATCAGTGAAGGGACATCCTACGAGCAGTACTTC. The encoded protein is CAISEGTSYEQYF.

This clone occurred a few times. The V and J genes are TRBV10-1 and TRBJ2-1; 7 nucleotides align to TRBD2. This CDR3 has 12 residues. The germline CDR1 and CDR2 sequences are WNHNN and SYGVQD (reference sequence). Trimming took 4 bases from V and 6 from J; bases not matched to a gene: 0. The chain's CDR3 is CASSASGNEQFF. CDR3 nucleotide sequence: TGCGCCAGCAGTGCTAGCGGCAATGAGCAGTTCTTC.

The V and J genes are TRBV4-3 and TRBJ1-4; D may be TRBD1 (6 bases). The germline gives CDR1 LGHNA, CDR2 YSLEER. V lost 0 bases and J 6 bases, leaving 20 bases between the germline ends. CDR3 length: 18 amino acids. CDR3 sequence (DNA): TGCGCCAGCAGCCAAGATGGGGAGCAGGGAGGGGGGGATGAAAAACTGTTTTTT. Protein: CASSQDGEQGGGDEKLFF.

This chain links TRBV4-2 with TRBJ2-3, with 8 bases fitting TRBD1. After removal of 0 bases from V and 0 bases from J, the junction contained 2 bases not matched to a gene. The CDR3 is 16 amino acids. CDR1 is LGHNA and CDR2 is YNFKEQ in the germline V gene. The CDR3 loop is CASSQDGQGSTDTQYF. DNA for the CDR3: TGTGCCAGCAGCCAAGACGGACAGGGAAGCACAGATACGCAGTATTTT.

This chain links TRBV7-8 with TRBJ1-2; 9 bases line up with TRBD1. The length of the CDR3 is 16 residues. Trimming removed 5 bases from V and 5 bases from J; junction bases left unmatched: 12. The germline gives CDR1 SGHVS, CDR2 FQNEAQ. The CDR3 DNA reads TGTGCCAGCAGCCCGCGTCGACAGGGGGTAAATTATGGCTACACCTTC. Amino acids: CASSPRRQGVNYGYTF.

The chain couples TRBV7-8 to TRBJ1-2, with TRBD1 as a possible D gene (5 bases). The germline CDR1 and CDR2 sequences are SGHVS and FQNEAQ. Trimming left V 1 base short and J 2 bases short, with 17 bases between. The CDR3 runs to 17 residues. DNA for the CDR3: TGTGCCAGCAGCTTAGGACCCGCCATGGCAGGGAACTATGGCTACACCTTC. This codes for CASSLGPAMAGNYGYTF.

This clone was seen a handful of times. The CDR3 nucleotides are TGTGCCAGCAGTTCTTTCGACGGCGGAGCTTTCTTT. As protein: CASSSFDGGAFF. The chain is built from TRBV6-5 and TRBJ1-1, with unresolved D. V shed 4 bases and J shed 10 bases, with 13 bases lying between them. The CDR3 totals 12 residues. The V gene's germline CDR1 is MNHEY and CDR2 SVGAGI.

This chain connects TRBV19 to TRBJ2-1; 8 nucleotides match TRBD1. The CDR3 totals 13 residues. The germline CDR1 and CDR2 sequences are LNHDA and SQIVND (reference sequence). V was clipped by 5 bases and J by 6 bases; unmatched bases: 3. The CDR3 region has the DNA TGTGCCAGTAGTTACGGGACAGGCAATGAGCAGTTCTTC. This gives the protein CASSYGTGNEQFF.

In its sample, this clone was seen once. This chain connects TRBV6-1 to TRBJ2-7, with D possibly being TRBD1 (5 bases). Germline V gives CDR1 MNHNS, CDR2 SASEGT. The ends were cut back, 1 base at V and 6 bases at J, with 10 bases in the middle. The CDR3 consists of 13 residues. The CDR3 DNA sequence: TGTGCCAGCAGTGAAGTTTTGGGGCGCGAGCAGTACTTC. It is translated as CASSEVLGREQYF.